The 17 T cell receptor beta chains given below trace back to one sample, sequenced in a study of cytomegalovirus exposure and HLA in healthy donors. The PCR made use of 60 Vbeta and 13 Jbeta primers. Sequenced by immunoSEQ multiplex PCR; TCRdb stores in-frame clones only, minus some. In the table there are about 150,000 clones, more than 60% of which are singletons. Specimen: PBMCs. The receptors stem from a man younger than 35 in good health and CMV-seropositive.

CDR3: CASSLIAGAVGEQYF. CDR3 DNA: TGTGCCAGTAGCCTCATAGCGGGAGCTGTGGGCGAGCAGTACTTC. This chain links TRBV19 with TRBJ2-7; 9 bases line up with TRBD2. CDR1 is LNHDA and CDR2 is SQIVND in the germline V gene (reference sequence). Trimming removed 6 bases from V and 6 bases from J; junction bases left unmatched: 12. The CDR3 sequence is 15 residues long.

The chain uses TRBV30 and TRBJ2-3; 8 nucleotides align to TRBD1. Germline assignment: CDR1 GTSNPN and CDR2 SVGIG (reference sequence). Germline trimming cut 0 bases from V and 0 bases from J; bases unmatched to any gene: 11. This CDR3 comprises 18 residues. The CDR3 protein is CAWSVRFPGQGSTDTQYF. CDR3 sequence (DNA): TGTGCCTGGAGTGTACGTTTTCCCGGACAGGGCAGCACAGATACGCAGTATTTT.

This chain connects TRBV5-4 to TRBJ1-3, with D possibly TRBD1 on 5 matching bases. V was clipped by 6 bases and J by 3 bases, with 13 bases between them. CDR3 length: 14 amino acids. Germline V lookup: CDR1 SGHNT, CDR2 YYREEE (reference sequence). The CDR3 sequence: CASKRQGLGNTIYF. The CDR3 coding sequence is TGTGCCAGCAAAAGGCAGGGACTTGGAAACACCATATATTTT.

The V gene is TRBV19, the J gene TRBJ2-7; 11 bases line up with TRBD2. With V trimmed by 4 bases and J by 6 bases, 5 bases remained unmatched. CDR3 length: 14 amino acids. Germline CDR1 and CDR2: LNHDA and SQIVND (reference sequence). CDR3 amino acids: CASSKGLAVGEQYF. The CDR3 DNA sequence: TGTGCCAGTAGTAAGGGACTAGCGGTCGGCGAGCAGTACTTC.

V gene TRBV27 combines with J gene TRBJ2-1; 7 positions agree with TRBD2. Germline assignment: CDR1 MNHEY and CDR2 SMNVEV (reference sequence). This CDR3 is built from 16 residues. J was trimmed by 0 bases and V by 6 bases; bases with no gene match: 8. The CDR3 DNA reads TGTGCCAGCAGCGTGGGGGGGGACTACTCCTACAATGAGCAGTTCTTC. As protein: CASSVGGDYSYNEQFF.

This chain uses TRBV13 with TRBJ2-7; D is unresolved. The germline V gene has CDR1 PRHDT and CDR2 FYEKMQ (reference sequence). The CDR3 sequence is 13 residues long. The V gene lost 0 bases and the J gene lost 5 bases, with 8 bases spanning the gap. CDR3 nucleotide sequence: TGTGCCAGCAGCTTAGGAACTGGGCACGAGCAGTACTTC. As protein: CASSLGTGHEQYF.

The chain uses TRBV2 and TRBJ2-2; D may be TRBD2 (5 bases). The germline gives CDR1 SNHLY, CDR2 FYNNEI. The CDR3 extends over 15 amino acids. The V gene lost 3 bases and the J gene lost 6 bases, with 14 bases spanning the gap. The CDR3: CASSERSASSGELFF. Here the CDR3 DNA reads TGTGCCAGCAGTGAGAGAAGTGCTAGCTCCGGGGAGCTGTTTTTT.

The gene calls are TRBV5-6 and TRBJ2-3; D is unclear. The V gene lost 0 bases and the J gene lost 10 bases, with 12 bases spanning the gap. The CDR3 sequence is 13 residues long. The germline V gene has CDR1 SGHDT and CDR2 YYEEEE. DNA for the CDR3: TGTGCCAGCAGCTTGGGAGCCTCCCTATCGCAGTATTTT. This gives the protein CASSLGASLSQYF.

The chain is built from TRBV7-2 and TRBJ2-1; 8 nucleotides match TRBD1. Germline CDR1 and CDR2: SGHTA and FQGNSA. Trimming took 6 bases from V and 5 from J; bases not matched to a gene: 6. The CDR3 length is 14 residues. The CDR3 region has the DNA TGTGCCAGCAGTCGCCCACAGGGGGACAATGAGCAGTTCTTC. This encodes CASSRPQGDNEQFF. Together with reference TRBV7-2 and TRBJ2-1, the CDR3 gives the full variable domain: GAGVSQSPSNKVTEKGKDVELRCDPISGHTALYWYRQSLGQGLEFLIYFQGNSAPDKSGLPSDRFSAERTGGSVSTLTIQRTQQEDSAVYLCASSRPQGDNEQFFGPGTRLTVL.

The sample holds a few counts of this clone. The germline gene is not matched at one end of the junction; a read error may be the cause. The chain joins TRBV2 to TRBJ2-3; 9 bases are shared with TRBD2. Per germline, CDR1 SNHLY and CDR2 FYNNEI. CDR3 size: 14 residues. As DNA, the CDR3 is TGTGCCAGCAGTGTTTTTATGGCGGGAGGGCCATCGACTTTT. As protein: CASSVFMAGGPSTF.

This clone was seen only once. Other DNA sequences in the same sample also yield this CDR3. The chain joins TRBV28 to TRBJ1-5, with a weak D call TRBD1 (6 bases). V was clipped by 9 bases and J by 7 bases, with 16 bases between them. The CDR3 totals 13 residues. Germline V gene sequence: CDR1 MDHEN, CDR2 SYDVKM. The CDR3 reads CASSIQGGQPQHF. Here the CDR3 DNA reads TGTGCCAGTAGCATACAGGGTGGACAGCCCCAGCATTTT.

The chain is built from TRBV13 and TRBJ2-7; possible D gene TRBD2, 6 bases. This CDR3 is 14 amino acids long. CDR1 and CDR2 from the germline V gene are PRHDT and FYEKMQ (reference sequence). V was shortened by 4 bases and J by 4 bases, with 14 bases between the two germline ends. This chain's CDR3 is CASSSPGLRYEQYF. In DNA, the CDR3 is TGTGCCAGCAGCTCCCCGGGACTCCGGTACGAGCAGTACTTC.

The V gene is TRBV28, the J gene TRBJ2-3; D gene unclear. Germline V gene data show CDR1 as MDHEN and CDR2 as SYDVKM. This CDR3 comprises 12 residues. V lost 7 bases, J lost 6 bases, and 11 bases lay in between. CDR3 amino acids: CASKAGGDTQYF. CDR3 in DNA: TGTGCCAGCAAGGCCGGCGGCGATACGCAGTATTTT.

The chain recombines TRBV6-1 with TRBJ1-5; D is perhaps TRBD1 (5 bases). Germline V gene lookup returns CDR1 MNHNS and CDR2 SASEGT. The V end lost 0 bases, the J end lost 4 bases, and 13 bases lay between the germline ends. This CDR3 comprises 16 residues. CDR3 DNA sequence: TGTGCCAGCAGTGAAGCGGTGGCAGGGCGGAATCAGCCCCAGCATTTT. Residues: CASSEAVAGRNQPQHF.

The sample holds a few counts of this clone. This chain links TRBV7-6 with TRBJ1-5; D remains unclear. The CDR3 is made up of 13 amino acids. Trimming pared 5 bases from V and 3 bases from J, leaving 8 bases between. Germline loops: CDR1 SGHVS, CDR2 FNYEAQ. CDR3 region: CASSEGFNQPQHF. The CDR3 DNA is TGTGCCAGCAGCGAGGGATTCAATCAGCCCCAGCATTTT.

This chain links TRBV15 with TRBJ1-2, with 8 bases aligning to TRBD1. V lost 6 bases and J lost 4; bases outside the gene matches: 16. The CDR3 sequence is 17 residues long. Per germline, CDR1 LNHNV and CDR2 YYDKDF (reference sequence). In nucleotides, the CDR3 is TGTGCCACCAGGATGTTAGGCAGGGGGCGGAAGGCCTATGGCTACACCTTC. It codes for CATRMLGRGRKAYGYTF. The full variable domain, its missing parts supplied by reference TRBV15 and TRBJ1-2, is DAMVIQNPRYQVTQFGKPVTLSCSQTLNHNVMYWYQQKSSQAPKLLFHYYDKDFNNEADTPDNFQSRRPNTSFCFLDIRSPGLGDTAMYLCATRMLGRGRKAYGYTFGSGTRLTVV.

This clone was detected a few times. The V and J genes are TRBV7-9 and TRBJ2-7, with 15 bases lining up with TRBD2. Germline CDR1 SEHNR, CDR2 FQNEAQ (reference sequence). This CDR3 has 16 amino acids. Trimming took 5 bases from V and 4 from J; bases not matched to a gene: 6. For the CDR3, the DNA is TGTGCCAGCAGCCCTATGGGGACTAGCGGGAGGTACGAGCAGTACTTC. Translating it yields CASSPMGTSGRYEQYF.